This entry features one T cell receptor beta chain sequence. Its cognate antigen is unknown. This sample was taken from a study of identical twins. The CDR3 contains 17 residues. Germline-derived CDR1 and CDR2 are DFQATT and SNEGSKA (reference sequence). V shed 2 bases and J 6 bases; nucleotides not matched to a gene: 12. Study-wide points: In monozygotic twins, models underestimated the sharing of out-of-frame TCR alpha. Compared with unrelated sharing, twin-shared out-of-frame alpha sequences had more low-probability sequences.

After template switching added a universal primer site, the resulting cDNA carried unique molecular identifiers. From the 5' RACE reads, TCRdb called clonotypes with MiXCR, one entry per CDR3 protein. The sample shows roughly 1.6 million distinct CDR3 sequences, roughly a third of them seen only once. The clonotype was recovered from a newborn girl in good health. The sample consisted of cord blood. The chain joins TRBV20-1 to TRBJ2-1; TRBD2 agrees at 11 bases. CDR3 amino acids: CSARPQKPSGRRNEQFF. The CDR3 region has the DNA TGCAGTGCTAGACCCCAAAAGCCTAGCGGGAGGCGCAATGAGCAGTTCTTC.